The 12 T cell receptor beta chains reported below all come from one sample, sequenced in a study of cytomegalovirus exposure and HLA in healthy donors. With 60 Vbeta and 13 Jbeta primers, the PCR was carried out. The assay was immunoSEQ multiplex PCR, and TCRdb's table has in-frame clones only and misses some. The sample carries 100,000 to 150,000 clones, 76% recorded once. Sequencing used PBMCs. The origin of the receptors is a man aged 50-60 years in good health and CMV-seronegative.

This clone occurred a few times. The J gene is TRBJ2-2, the V gene TRBV6-6; D uncertain. Trimming shortened V by 2 bases and J by 6 bases, and 13 bases separated the two germline ends. The germline V gene encodes CDR1 MNHNY and CDR2 SVGAGI (reference sequence). The CDR3 runs 15 residues. In DNA, the CDR3 is TGTGCCAGCAGTTACCCCCGCCCCGGTGCCGGGGAGCTGTTTTTT. Amino acids: CASSYPRPGAGELFF.

The chain couples TRBV6-5 to TRBJ1-2, with D possibly TRBD1 on 5 matching bases. Deletions cut 2 bases from V and 3 bases from J, with 10 bases between. This CDR3 contains 14 residues. CDR1 and CDR2 (germline): MNHEY, SVGAGI. The DNA of the CDR3 is TGTGCCAGCAGTTACCAGCCCAGGGACTATGGCTACACCTTC. The encoded protein is CASSYQPRDYGYTF.

This clone occurred a few times. The chain carries TRBV27 and TRBJ2-7, with 10 bases fitting TRBD2. The germline gives CDR1 MNHEY, CDR2 SMNVEV (reference sequence). This CDR3 is 13 amino acids long. V was clipped by 8 bases and J by 4 bases; unmatched bases: 5. The CDR3 region is CASSLTSGYEQYV. The CDR3 DNA is TGTGCCAGCTCGCTGACTAGCGGGTACGAGCAGTACGTC.

V and J are TRBV18 and TRBJ2-1; D may be TRBD1 (7 bases). The CDR3 is 14 residues long. Germline V CDR1 and CDR2: KGHSH, LQKENI. Deletions cut 0 bases from V and 9 bases from J, with 12 bases between. The CDR3 here is CASSPPTRGAEQFF. CDR3 nucleotides: TGTGCCAGCTCACCACCTACCAGGGGGGCTGAGCAGTTCTTC.

Regarding this clone: This sample also contains other DNA sequences that code for the same CDR3. The V gene is TRBV11-1, the J gene TRBJ1-1; TRBD1 matches at 9 bases. CDR1 is SGHAT and CDR2 is FQDESV in the germline V gene (reference sequence). V trimming: 5 bases; J trimming: 1 base; junction bases outside the gene matches: 11. The CDR3 consists of 17 residues. CDR3 nucleotide sequence: TGTGCCAGCAGCCGAGTCCCGGGACAGGGTTGGAACACTGAAGCTTTCTTT. This encodes CASSRVPGQGWNTEAFF. Full variable domain (remainder filled in from reference TRBV11-1 and TRBJ1-1): EAEVAQSPRYKITEKSQAVAFWCDPISGHATLYWYRQILGQGPELLVQFQDESVVDDSQLPKDRFSAERLKGVDSTLKIQPAELGDSAMYLCASSRVPGQGWNTEAFFGQGTRLTVV.

The V call is TRBV4-2, the J call TRBJ2-7; a weak D match, TRBD1 (6 bases). The CDR3 has 17 amino acids. Per germline, CDR1 LGHNA and CDR2 YNFKEQ. The V end lost 1 base, the J end lost 4 bases, and 20 bases lay between the germline ends. In DNA, the CDR3 is TGTGCCAGCAGCCAAGCATCCTCGGGCAGGGGCGAATACGAGCAGTACTTC. This encodes CASSQASSGRGEYEQYF.

V gene TRBV15 combines with J gene TRBJ2-2; 7 nucleotides line up with TRBD1. The trim removed 5 bases at V and 6 bases at J, leaving 6 bases unmatched. The CDR3 totals 14 residues. The germline V gene has CDR1 LNHNV and CDR2 YYDKDF (reference sequence). The CDR3 loop is CATSPDRDPGELFF. CDR3 coding DNA: TGTGCCACCAGCCCTGACAGGGATCCCGGGGAGCTGTTTTTT.

The chain is built from TRBV11-2 and TRBJ1-4; possibly TRBD1 for D (6 bases). This CDR3 has 15 amino acids. Trimming pared 5 bases from V and 0 bases from J, leaving 10 bases between. Germline CDR1 is SGHAT and CDR2 is FQNNGV. CDR3 coding DNA: TGTGCCAGCAGCCGTACAGGGACAACTAATGAAAAACTGTTTTTT. It translates to CASSRTGTTNEKLFF.

The chain joins TRBV28 to TRBJ1-1, with 8 bases identical to TRBD1. Unmatched junction bases numbered 21, after V lost 6 bases and J lost 12 bases. Germline V gives CDR1 MDHEN, CDR2 SYDVKM. The CDR3 is 16 amino acids. The CDR3 region has the DNA TGTGCCAGCAGCCCTAATGGCAGGGGGCAAGGCGGCCGGACTTTCTTT. This gives the protein CASSPNGRGQGGRTFF.

CDR3 DNA sequence: TGTGCCAGTAGTAAACAGGGGGACCCGGGACTAGCGGGGGCCAAAAACATTCAGTACTTC. This gives the protein CASSKQGDPGLAGAKNIQYF. V gene TRBV19 combines with J gene TRBJ2-4; 13 bases map to TRBD2. Germline V gene sequence: CDR1 LNHDA, CDR2 SQIVND (reference sequence). V lost 4 bases to trimming and J lost 1 base; unmatched junction nucleotides: 13. This CDR3 is built from 20 residues.

The rearrangement links TRBV2 to TRBJ2-1, with 10 positions matching TRBD2. Germline V gene data show CDR1 as SNHLY and CDR2 as FYNNEI. Trimming took 10 bases from V and 5 from J; bases not matched to a gene: 8. The CDR3 loop spans 14 amino acids. The CDR3: CATTTSGRNNEQFF. CDR3 DNA: TGTGCCACCACGACTAGCGGGCGGAACAATGAGCAGTTCTTC. Using reference TRBV2 and TRBJ2-1 for the parts outside the CDR3, the full variable domain is EPEVTQTPSHQVTQMGQEVILRCVPISNHLYFYWYRQILGQKVEFLVSFYNNEISEKSEIFDDQFSVERPDGSNFTLKIRSTKLEDSAMYFCATTTSGRNNEQFFGPGTRLTVL.

The chain recombines TRBV19 with TRBJ1-1, with D tentatively TRBD1 (5 bases). The germline CDR1 and CDR2 sequences are LNHDA and SQIVND (reference sequence). V lost 2 bases and J 4 bases, leaving 14 bases between the germline ends. This CDR3 has 15 residues. The CDR3 DNA follows: TGTGCCAGTAGTATACGGGGGGTGGGGAGCACTGAAGCTTTCTTT. This gives the protein CASSIRGVGSTEAFF.